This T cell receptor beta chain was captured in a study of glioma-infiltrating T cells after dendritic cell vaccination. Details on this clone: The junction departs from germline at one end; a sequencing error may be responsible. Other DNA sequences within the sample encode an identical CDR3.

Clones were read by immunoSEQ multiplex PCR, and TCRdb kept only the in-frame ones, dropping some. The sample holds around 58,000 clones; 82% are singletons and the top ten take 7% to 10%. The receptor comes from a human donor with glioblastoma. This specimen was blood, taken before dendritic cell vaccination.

CDR3 region: CASSLLALRSTEAFF. The CDR3 DNA reads TGCGCCAGCAGTTTATTAGCGCTGAGGAGTACTGAAGCTTTCTTT. The rearrangement uses TRBV27 and TRBJ1-1; no reliable D call. The length of the CDR3 is 15 residues. Germline V gene data show CDR1 as MNHEY and CDR2 as SMNVEV (reference sequence).